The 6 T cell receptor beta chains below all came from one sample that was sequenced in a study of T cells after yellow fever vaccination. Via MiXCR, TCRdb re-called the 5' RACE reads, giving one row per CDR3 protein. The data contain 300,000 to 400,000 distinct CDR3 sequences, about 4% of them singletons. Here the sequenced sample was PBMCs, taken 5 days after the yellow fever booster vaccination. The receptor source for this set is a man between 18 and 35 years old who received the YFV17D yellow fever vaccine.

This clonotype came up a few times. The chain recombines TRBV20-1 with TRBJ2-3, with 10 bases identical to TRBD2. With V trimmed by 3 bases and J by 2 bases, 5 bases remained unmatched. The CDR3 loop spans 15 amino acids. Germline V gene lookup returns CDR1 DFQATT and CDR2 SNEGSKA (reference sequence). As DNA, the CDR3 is TGCAGTGCTAGGCGTAGCGGGGGGTACACAGATACGCAGTATTTT. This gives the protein CSARRSGGYTDTQYF.

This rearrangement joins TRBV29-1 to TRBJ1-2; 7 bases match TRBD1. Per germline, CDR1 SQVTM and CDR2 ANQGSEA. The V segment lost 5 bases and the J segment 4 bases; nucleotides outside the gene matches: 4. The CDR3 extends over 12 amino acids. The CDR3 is CSVPWTGYGYTF. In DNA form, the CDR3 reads TGCAGCGTTCCCTGGACAGGCTATGGCTACACCTTC.

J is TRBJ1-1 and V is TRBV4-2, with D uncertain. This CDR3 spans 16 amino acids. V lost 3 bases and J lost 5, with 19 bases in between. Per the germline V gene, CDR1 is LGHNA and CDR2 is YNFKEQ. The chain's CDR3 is CASSHYGLPGETEAFF. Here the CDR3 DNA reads TGTGCCAGCAGCCACTACGGCCTTCCCGGGGAGACTGAAGCTTTCTTT.

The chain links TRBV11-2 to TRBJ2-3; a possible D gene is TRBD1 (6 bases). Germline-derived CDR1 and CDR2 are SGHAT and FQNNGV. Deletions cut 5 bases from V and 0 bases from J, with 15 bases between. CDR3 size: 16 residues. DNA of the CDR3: TGTGCCAGCAGCCTCGGACAGACCTATAGCACAGATACGCAGTATTTT. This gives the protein CASSLGQTYSTDTQYF.

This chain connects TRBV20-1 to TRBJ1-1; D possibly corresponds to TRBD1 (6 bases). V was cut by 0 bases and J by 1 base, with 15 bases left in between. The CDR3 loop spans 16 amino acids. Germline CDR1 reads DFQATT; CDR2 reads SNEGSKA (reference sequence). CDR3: CSARDRGRGGNTEAFF. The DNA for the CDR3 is TGCAGTGCTAGAGATCGGGGCAGGGGAGGGAACACTGAAGCTTTCTTT.

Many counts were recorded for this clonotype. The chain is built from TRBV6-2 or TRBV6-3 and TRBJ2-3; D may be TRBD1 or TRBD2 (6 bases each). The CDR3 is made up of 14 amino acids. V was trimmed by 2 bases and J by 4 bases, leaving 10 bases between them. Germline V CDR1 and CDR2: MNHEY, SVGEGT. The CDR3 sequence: CASSYGGPPDTQYF. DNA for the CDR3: TGTGCCAGCAGTTACGGGGGGCCTCCAGATACGCAGTATTTT.